One and the same sample provided the 22 T cell receptor beta chains below, sequenced in a study of PD-1 blockade in classical Hodgkin lymphoma. In every patient, relapse followed autologous stem cell transplantation, while exposure to brentuximab vedotin differed. From thawed PBMCs, CD4+ T cells were purified using magnetic negative selection. This table comes from immunoSEQ multiplex PCR, and its TCRdb copy is limited to in-frame clones, with some not included. The sample consists of roughly 10,000 clones, about 70% of them appearing once. The sample in question was CD4+ T cells from blood, obtained at baseline. These receptors were collected from a human donor with classical Hodgkin lymphoma.

The rearrangement links TRBV4-2 to TRBJ2-3; D is perhaps TRBD2 (5 bases). CDR1 is LGHNA and CDR2 is YNFKEQ in the germline V gene. CDR3 length: 15 residues. V lost 0 bases and J 9 bases, leaving 16 bases between the germline ends. CDR3 sequence reads: CASSQEPAAGLTQYF. The CDR3 DNA is TGTGCCAGCAGCCAAGAGCCGGCCGCGGGCCTCACGCAGTATTTT.

The V gene is TRBV4-1, the J gene TRBJ2-3; D possibly corresponds to TRBD2 (6 bases). The germline gives CDR1 MGHRA, CDR2 YSYEKL. The CDR3 covers 16 residues. Trimming took 1 base from V and 0 from J, leaving 11 bases between them. The CDR3 nucleotides are TGCGCCAGCAGCCAAGCCCGAGGGACTAGCACAGATACGCAGTATTTT. As protein: CASSQARGTSTDTQYF.

The CDR3 DNA is TGTGCCAGCAGCTTAGATCACTATGGCTACACCTTC. Residues: CASSLDHYGYTF. The rearrangement uses TRBV11-1 and TRBJ1-2; D gene unclear. CDR1 and CDR2 (germline): SGHAT, FQDESV (reference sequence). CDR3 length equals 12 residues. Deletions cut 1 base from V and 3 bases from J, with 3 bases between.

The chain uses TRBV11-3 and TRBJ2-7, with 10 bases that match TRBD2. The CDR3 covers 15 residues. Trimming took 5 bases from V and 6 from J; bases not matched to a gene: 10. CDR1 and CDR2 from the germline V gene are SGHNT and YENEEA. The CDR3 protein is CASSVSSGSGAEQYF. In DNA, the CDR3 is TGTGCCAGCAGCGTATCTAGCGGGAGTGGGGCCGAGCAGTACTTC.

This clone was picked up one time. This chain connects TRBV28 to TRBJ2-1; TRBD1 matches 7 bases. The V gene's germline CDR1 is MDHEN and CDR2 SYDVKM. This CDR3 spans 12 amino acids. The J segment lost 9 bases and the V segment lost 4 bases, leaving 3 bases of the junction unmatched. The CDR3 coding sequence is TGTGCCAGCAGTTCACAGGGGCCTGAGCAGTTCTTC. It encodes CASSSQGPEQFF.

The chain employs TRBV19 and TRBJ2-1; 9 bases line up with TRBD2. The CDR3 is made up of 16 amino acids. V lost 4 bases, J lost 0 bases, and 4 bases stayed unmatched. The V gene's germline CDR1 is LNHDA and CDR2 SQIVND (reference sequence). This CDR3 is CASSTLAGSSYNEQFF. The CDR3 nucleotides are TGTGCCAGTAGTACTCTAGCGGGGTCCTCCTACAATGAGCAGTTCTTC.

CDR3 residues: CASSPGGYTEAFF. The CDR3 DNA follows: TGTGCCAGCAGCCCTGGGGGGTACACTGAAGCTTTCTTT. V and J are TRBV6-5 and TRBJ1-1, with D perhaps TRBD1 (5 bases). CDR3 size: 13 residues. Per germline, CDR1 MNHEY and CDR2 SVGAGI. V was pared by 6 bases and J by 3 bases, with 11 bases between.

The chain has TRBV5-1 and TRBJ2-7; TRBD1 matches at 9 bases. Germline V lookup: CDR1 SGHRS, CDR2 YFSETQ. Trimming took 4 bases from V and 1 from J; bases not matched to a gene: 9. The CDR3 has 16 amino acids. CDR3 region: CASSPRTGAVSYEQYF. The CDR3 nucleotides are TGCGCCAGCAGCCCACGGACAGGGGCGGTATCCTACGAGCAGTACTTC.

The V gene is TRBV6-1, the J gene TRBJ2-3; D is possibly TRBD1 (6 bases). This CDR3 region has 15 residues. Trimming cost V 2 bases and J 6 bases, with 15 bases left between them. Germline assignment: CDR1 MNHNS and CDR2 SASEGT. CDR3 residues: CASSEPTGSWDTQYF. For the CDR3, the DNA is TGTGCCAGCAGTGAACCGACAGGATCGTGGGATACGCAGTATTTT.

The chain combines TRBV28 with TRBJ2-7; 8 bases are a match to TRBD1. The J segment lost 5 bases and the V segment lost 6 bases, leaving 6 bases of the junction unmatched. Germline CDR1 is MDHEN and CDR2 is SYDVKM. CDR3 length: 13 residues. Here the CDR3 reads CASSLTGVDEQYF. The CDR3 DNA reads as TGTGCCAGCAGCCTGACAGGGGTCGACGAGCAGTACTTC.

This clone was picked up a small number of times. This rearrangement joins TRBV2 to TRBJ1-5, with TRBD1 as a possible D gene (6 bases). CDR1 SNHLY and CDR2 FYNNEI come from the germline V gene. Trimming cost V 6 bases and J 1 base, with 7 bases left between them. The CDR3 has 13 residues. The DNA of the CDR3 is TGTGCCAGCAGAGGACAGAGCAATCAGCCCCAGCATTTT. Translated, it gives CASRGQSNQPQHF. Full variable domain (missing parts from reference TRBV2 and TRBJ1-5): EPEVTQTPSHQVTQMGQEVILRCVPISNHLYFYWYRQILGQKVEFLVSFYNNEISEKSEIFDDQFSVERPDGSNFTLKIRSTKLEDSAMYFCASRGQSNQPQHFGDGTRLSIL.

The CDR3 reads CASSPGQGRDTDTQYF. CDR3 bases: TGTGCCAGCAGCCCGGGACAGGGGAGAGACACAGATACGCAGTATTTT. The rearrangement uses TRBV14 and TRBJ2-3, with 10 bases fitting TRBD1. The J segment lost 2 bases and the V segment lost 4 bases, leaving 6 bases of the junction unmatched. CDR1 is SGHDN, CDR2 FVKESK, per germline. The CDR3 is made up of 16 amino acids.

This chain uses TRBV28 with TRBJ2-7, with 10 bases lining up with TRBD1. The CDR3 sequence is 13 residues long. CDR1 is MDHEN and CDR2 is SYDVKM in the germline V gene. V lost 5 bases to trimming and J lost 5 bases; unmatched junction nucleotides: 3. CDR3 coding DNA: TGTGCCAGCAGTCAGACAGGGGGCAACGAGCAGTACTTC. This encodes CASSQTGGNEQYF.

This clone counts as medium-sized. The chain links TRBV6-6 to TRBJ1-4; no definite D call. The CDR3 totals 12 residues. The V end lost 6 bases, the J end lost 5 bases, and 7 bases lay between the germline ends. Germline-derived CDR1 and CDR2 are MNHNY and SVGAGI (reference sequence). The CDR3 nucleotides read TGTGCCAGCAGAGGACGAAATGAAAAACTGTTTTTT. It translates to CASRGRNEKLFF.

The chain joins TRBV5-6 to TRBJ2-7; 10 bases are a match to TRBD1. CDR3 length equals 16 residues. Germline trimming cut 4 bases from V and 3 bases from J; bases unmatched to any gene: 10. Germline V lookup: CDR1 SGHDT, CDR2 YYEEEE. CDR3 DNA sequence: TGTGCCAGCAGCCCATTTTCCGGGACAGGGGTCTACGAGCAGTACTTC. Its protein is CASSPFSGTGVYEQYF.

This clone came up once. The J gene is TRBJ2-1, the V gene TRBV27; a weak D match, TRBD1 (5 bases). The CDR3 spans 18 residues. Per germline, CDR1 MNHEY and CDR2 SMNVEV (reference sequence). V lost 5 bases and J 3 bases, leaving 23 bases between the germline ends. The CDR3 is CASSPDSPFSQNYNEQFF. CDR3 bases: TGTGCCAGCAGTCCAGACAGCCCCTTCTCCCAAAACTACAATGAGCAGTTCTTC.

The V and J genes are TRBV11-3 and TRBJ2-3, with 14 bases identical to TRBD2. V was clipped by 4 bases and J by 2 bases; unmatched bases: 2. This CDR3 region has 16 residues. Germline values: CDR1 SGHNT, CDR2 YENEEA. CDR3 loop: CASSSGLAGVTDTQYF. In nucleotides, the CDR3 is TGTGCCAGCAGCTCGGGACTAGCGGGAGTCACAGATACGCAGTATTTT.

V is TRBV25-1 and J is TRBJ1-4; perhaps TRBD1 as D (5 bases). Germline V gene data show CDR1 as MGHDK and CDR2 as SYGVNS. This CDR3 contains 14 residues. Trimming shortened V by 4 bases and J by 5 bases, and 11 bases separated the two germline ends. This chain's CDR3 is CASSGWGGNEKLFF. For the CDR3, the DNA is TGTGCCAGCAGTGGATGGGGGGGAAATGAAAAACTGTTTTTT.

This chain links TRBV5-1 with TRBJ2-1; 11 bases line up with TRBD2. Germline V gene data show CDR1 as SGHRS and CDR2 as YFSETQ. The V segment lost 3 bases and the J segment 7 bases; nucleotides outside the gene matches: 6. The CDR3 contains 15 residues. The DNA of the CDR3 is TGCGCCAGCAGCTCATCCACTAGCGGGGGAAATGAGCAGTTCTTC. As protein: CASSSSTSGGNEQFF.

The V call is TRBV2, the J call TRBJ2-2; D may be TRBD1 (5 bases). V was shortened by 0 bases and J by 4 bases, with 9 bases between the two germline ends. The germline V gene has CDR1 SNHLY and CDR2 FYNNEI. The CDR3 contains 15 residues. The CDR3, as DNA: TGTGCCAGCAGTGAAGCGCAGGGTGGCACCGGGGAGCTGTTTTTT. Encoded protein: CASSEAQGGTGELFF. Complete variable domain (other parts from reference TRBV2 and TRBJ2-2): EPEVTQTPSHQVTQMGQEVILRCVPISNHLYFYWYRQILGQKVEFLVSFYNNEISEKSEIFDDQFSVERPDGSNFTLKIRSTKLEDSAMYFCASSEAQGGTGELFFGEGSRLTVL.

This chain links TRBV6-8 with TRBJ1-1; 7 bases agree with TRBD1. The germline V gene encodes CDR1 MNHGY and CDR2 SAAAGT. V lost 5 bases and J lost 7; bases outside the gene matches: 1. The CDR3 runs 11 residues. Written as DNA, the CDR3 is TGTGCCAGCAGTCGGGACAGTGAAGCTTTCTTT. Translated, it gives CASSRDSEAFF.

This chain connects TRBV12-5 to TRBJ2-2, with D perhaps assigned TRBD1 or TRBD2 (6 bases each). CDR1 is LGHNT and CDR2 is FRNRAP in the germline V gene. V lost 3 bases to trimming and J lost 5 bases, with 22 bases between them. CDR3 length: 18 residues. CDR3 region: CASGFSLYTGAGTGELFF. CDR3 nucleotide sequence: TGTGCTAGTGGTTTCTCCCTCTACACGGGGGCGGGGACCGGGGAGCTGTTTTTT.